This TCR beta chain was identified during a study of CD8 T cells in acute hepatitis C reinfection. Regarding the study as a whole: All groups preferentially used TRBV04 and TRBV06, which was not due to overrepresentation in the naive pool.

CDR1 is SEHNR and CDR2 is FQNEAQ in the germline V gene (reference sequence). V gave up 1 base and J gave up 10 bases; unmatched junction bases: 13. This CDR3 spans 16 amino acids. As for time point: naive CD8 control sorted from an acute-time-point sample. Surface staining used CD3, CD8 and CD45RO, with dead cells excluded. The data were produced by immunoSEQ multiplex PCR, yet TCRdb's version contains in-frame clones alone and is incomplete. The sample records about 38,000 clones, over 75% being singletons. About this clone: Its antigen is as yet unknown.

Sequenced: naive CD8+ T cells from PBMCs. This clonotype was sampled from a woman between 18 and 29 years old who spontaneously cleared hepatitis C infection. The chain employs TRBV7-9 and TRBJ2-1; 7 bases align to TRBD1. CDR3 sequence: CASSLDRTGTALEQFF. DNA for the CDR3: TGTGCCAGCAGCTTAGATAGGACCGGGACAGCCCTAGAGCAGTTCTTC.